The T cell receptor beta chain described here comes from a study of cytomegalovirus exposure and HLA in healthy donors. Study context: Genetic ancestry analysis placed about 84% of the approximately 400 donors that were genotyped in the Caucasian-associated cluster.

The CDR3 consists of 15 residues. Germline V CDR1 and CDR2: LGHNA, YSLEER. V gave up 1 base and J gave up 4 bases, with 13 bases separating them. The PCR contained 60 Vbeta and 13 Jbeta primers. Libraries were prepared by immunoSEQ multiplex PCR; TCRdb keeps only in-frame clonotypes and omits some of them. The table includes 120,000 or so clones, roughly four fifths detected once. Regarding the study as a whole: TCR association rates varied by HLA locus in a later analysis, with DRB1 highest and HLA-C lowest. The study put 160 or so TCR beta chains on its list as cytomegalovirus-associated. In a later analysis, donors in an Asian-associated ancestry cluster reportedly had fewer N-insertions in productive TCRs than the cohort mean.

This clone has more than one count but fewer than ten. What it recognizes is unknown. The genes are TRBV4-3 and TRBJ1-1; D might be TRBD1 (5 bases). The sequence derives from a male donor in good health and CMV-seropositive. Specimen: PBMCs. CDR3 DNA sequence: TGCGCCAGCAGCCAAGGATGGGCAGGGCTCACTGAAGCTTTCTTT. Translation: CASSQGWAGLTEAFF.